This entry lists 20 T cell receptor beta chains sequenced from one sample in a study of T cell repertoires in cytomegalovirus infection. TCRdb reanalysed the reads using MiXCR and keeps one entry per CDR3 protein. This table has about 140,000 distinct CDR3 sequences, approximately 5.9% appearing once. Sequencing was done on a sample of PBMCs. These TCRs come from a human donor in good health (CMV status not recorded). Some clones in this sample may be carry-over from other donors' samples.

In this sample, this clonotype turned up many times. The chain has TRBV7-2 and TRBJ1-2, with no clear D. The CDR3 length is 12 residues. Trimming shortened V by 1 base and J by 5 bases, and 5 bases separated the two germline ends. Germline V gives CDR1 SGHTA, CDR2 FQGNSA. CDR3 coding DNA: TGTGCCAGCAGCTTAGGGGAGTATGGCTACACCTTC. This gives the protein CASSLGEYGYTF.

The V gene is TRBV20-1, the J gene TRBJ2-7; 9 positions match TRBD1. CDR1 is DFQATT and CDR2 is SNEGSKA in the germline V gene (reference sequence). V shed 0 bases and J 4 bases; nucleotides not matched to a gene: 7. The CDR3 totals 15 residues. The CDR3 protein is CSARDPGTGMYEQYF. The DNA for the CDR3 is TGCAGTGCTAGAGATCCCGGGACAGGGATGTACGAGCAGTACTTC.

For the CDR3, the DNA is TGTGCCAGTAGTCCTCGCAGGGAGAACACTGAAGCTTTCTTT. Translating gives CASSPRRENTEAFF. The chain recombines TRBV19 with TRBJ1-1, with a weak D call TRBD1 (5 bases). Germline V gene data show CDR1 as LNHDA and CDR2 as SQIVND (reference sequence). Trimming removed 5 bases at V and 1 base at J, with 11 bases between. The CDR3 is 14 amino acids.

The sample holds many counts of this clonotype. The V gene is TRBV27, the J gene TRBJ2-1, with TRBD1 matching over 12 bases. CDR3 length equals 15 residues. V trimming: 3 bases; J trimming: 8 bases; junction bases outside the gene matches: 5. Germline CDR1 reads MNHEY; CDR2 reads SMNVEV (reference sequence). Here the CDR3 DNA reads TGTGCCAGCAGTTTCGGGACAGGGGGCACCGATGAGCAGTTCTTC. Translating it yields CASSFGTGGTDEQFF.

This clonotype has more than one count but fewer than ten. This sequence joins TRBV7-3 and TRBJ1-1; no reliable D call. The CDR3 is made up of 10 amino acids. The germline V gene encodes CDR1 SGHTA and CDR2 FQGTGA. Trimming took 9 bases from V and 4 from J, leaving 6 bases between them. In DNA, the CDR3 is TGTGCCAGAATGGGCACTGAAGCTTTCTTT. The encoded protein is CARMGTEAFF.

In this sample, this clonotype turned up many times. The chain carries TRBV6-2 or TRBV6-3 and TRBJ2-7, with 7 positions matching TRBD2. Trimming cost V 4 bases and J 4 bases; bases outside gene matches: 4. The CDR3 has 13 amino acids. Germline CDR1 is MNHEY and CDR2 is SVGEGT. CDR3 loop: CASSFTGGYEQYF. The CDR3 nucleotides read TGTGCCAGCAGTTTCACGGGGGGATACGAGCAGTACTTC.

J is TRBJ2-5 and V is TRBV3-1; TRBD2 is a possible D gene (6 bases). CDR1 is LGHDT and CDR2 is YNNKEL in the germline V gene (reference sequence). CDR3 length equals 15 residues. V lost 5 bases, J lost 4 bases, and 17 bases lay in between. DNA of the CDR3: TGTGCCAGCAGCGTCCGTACGGGGGAGATAGAGACCCAGTACTTC. Amino acid sequence: CASSVRTGEIETQYF.

The chain uses TRBV29-1 and TRBJ1-5; TRBD1 agrees at 8 bases. This CDR3 region has 11 residues. J gave up 12 bases and V 3 bases, and 4 bases lay outside the gene matches. Germline assignment: CDR1 SQVTM and CDR2 ANQGSEA. The CDR3 region has the DNA TGCAGCGTTGATTTCGGGACAGGCCAGCATTTT. It encodes CSVDFGTGQHF.

This clonotype showed up many times. This sequence joins TRBV25-1 and TRBJ2-1; 7 bases are shared with TRBD1. With 1 base clipped from V and 5 bases from J, the junction kept 2 bases outside the gene matches. Looked up from germline, CDR1 is MGHDK and CDR2 is SYGVNS. The CDR3 totals 14 residues. CDR3 sequence reads: CASSESGTDNEQFF. CDR3 bases: TGTGCCAGCAGTGAATCCGGGACAGACAATGAGCAGTTCTTC.

This clonotype came up a few times. The chain carries TRBV20-1 and TRBJ1-1; weak D call: TRBD1 (5 bases). Trimming removed 1 base from V and 2 bases from J, with 11 bases in between. This CDR3 has 14 amino acids. Germline values: CDR1 DFQATT, CDR2 SNEGSKA (reference sequence). CDR3 residues: CSARGQGGNTEAFF. CDR3 nucleotides: TGCAGTGCTAGAGGGCAGGGCGGCAACACTGAAGCTTTCTTT.

The J gene is TRBJ2-5, the V gene TRBV29-1, with 7 bases matching TRBD1. V lost 7 bases, J lost 2 bases, and 4 bases stayed unmatched. The CDR3 is 12 residues long. Germline V gene lookup returns CDR1 SQVTM and CDR2 ANQGSEA. The chain's CDR3 is CSAGGLQETQYF. The CDR3 DNA reads as TGCAGCGCAGGGGGATTACAAGAGACCCAGTACTTC.

This clonotype was counted ten times or more. This chain uses TRBV11-2 with TRBJ2-1, with a weak D call TRBD2 (7 bases). Germline V gene sequence: CDR1 SGHAT, CDR2 FQNNGV. V was shortened by 5 bases and J by 6 bases, with 17 bases between the two germline ends. This CDR3 spans 15 amino acids. The CDR3 region has the DNA TGTGCCAGCAGCCTACGGAGGGGGGGGATCAATGAGCAGTTCTTC. Translation gives CASSLRRGGINEQFF.

This clonotype occurred a few times. The rearrangement joins TRBV6-1 to TRBJ2-7, with TRBD1 matching over 9 bases. Germline V gene lookup returns CDR1 MNHNS and CDR2 SASEGT. The CDR3 loop spans 14 amino acids. J was trimmed by 4 bases and V by 5 bases; bases with no gene match: 6. The CDR3 DNA reads as TGTGCCAGCAGTCTAAGACAGGGGGGATACGAGCAGTACTTC. Its protein is CASSLRQGGYEQYF.

V and J are TRBV7-9 and TRBJ2-6; TRBD2 is a possible D gene (5 bases). The CDR3 has 13 residues. The V end lost 11 bases, the J end lost 1 base, and 9 bases lay between the germline ends. The germline gives CDR1 SEHNR, CDR2 FQNEAQ (reference sequence). The CDR3 is CALRGSGANVLTF. CDR3 DNA sequence: TGTGCCCTTCGGGGTTCTGGGGCCAACGTCCTGACTTTC.

The table lists this clonotype with many counts. This chain joins TRBV6-1 and TRBJ1-5, with D possibly being TRBD1 (6 bases). The V end was cut by 5 bases, the J end by 0 bases, with 14 bases between. CDR1 MNHNS and CDR2 SASEGT come from the germline V gene. CDR3 length: 16 amino acids. The CDR3 loop is CASSSHREYSNQPQHF. CDR3 nucleotide sequence: TGTGCCAGCAGTTCCCACAGGGAGTATAGCAATCAGCCCCAGCATTTT.

In its sample, this clonotype was seen many times. J is TRBJ2-1 and V is TRBV7-2; 9 nucleotides align to TRBD2. CDR1 and CDR2 from the germline V gene are SGHTA and FQGNSA. The CDR3 has 15 amino acids. V trimming: 7 bases; J trimming: 4 bases; junction bases outside the gene matches: 8. The CDR3 spells CASTIGGGAYNEQFF. The DNA of the CDR3 is TGTGCCAGCACCATTGGCGGGGGGGCTTACAATGAGCAGTTCTTC.

This chain connects TRBV28 to TRBJ2-3; 8 bases map to TRBD2. Germline V gene sequence: CDR1 MDHEN, CDR2 SYDVKM. CDR3 size: 14 residues. The ends lost 7 bases at V and 10 bases at J; junction bases unmatched: 13. CDR3 sequence reads: CASTYSRGVVAQYF. The CDR3 DNA reads TGTGCCAGCACCTACTCGCGGGGGGTCGTCGCGCAGTATTTT.

This clonotype was seen repeatedly, ten times or more. The chain uses TRBV6-1 and TRBJ1-2; 8 nucleotides line up with TRBD1. V trimming: 7 bases; J trimming: 4 bases; junction bases outside the gene matches: 11. The CDR3 covers 15 residues. In germline, CDR1 is MNHNS, CDR2 SASEGT. The CDR3: CASISNHGTGYGYTF. The CDR3 coding sequence is TGTGCCAGCATCTCCAACCACGGGACAGGCTATGGCTACACCTTC.

The rearrangement uses TRBV7-2 and TRBJ2-2; D might be TRBD1 or TRBD2, each matching 6 bases. The V end was cut by 5 bases, the J end by 1 base, with 14 bases between. The CDR3 spans 16 residues. Germline-derived CDR1 and CDR2 are SGHTA and FQGNSA. The CDR3 sequence is CASSLEGGGNTGELFF. In DNA, the CDR3 is TGTGCCAGCAGCCTCGAAGGGGGAGGGAACACCGGGGAGCTGTTTTTT. The variable domain in full, completed from reference TRBV7-2 and TRBJ2-2, reads GAGVSQSPSNKVTEKGKDVELRCDPISGHTALYWYRQSLGQGLEFLIYFQGNSAPDKSGLPSDRFSAERTGGSVSTLTIQRTQQEDSAVYLCASSLEGGGNTGELFFGEGSRLTVL.

Many counts were recorded for this clonotype. The J gene is TRBJ1-4, the V gene TRBV11-2; 10 nucleotides agree with TRBD1. Germline lookup yields CDR1 SGHAT and CDR2 FQNNGV. The ends lost 2 bases at V and 5 bases at J; junction bases unmatched: 5. This CDR3 has 16 residues. As DNA, the CDR3 is TGTGCCAGCAGCTTATCTCAGGGACAGGGGAATGAAAAACTGTTTTTT. It translates to CASSLSQGQGNEKLFF. The whole variable domain, remainder taken from reference TRBV11-2 and TRBJ1-4, is EAGVAQSPRYKIIEKRQSVAFWCNPISGHATLYWYQQILGQGPKLLIQFQNNGVVDDSQLPKDRFSAERLKGVDSTLKIQPAKLEDSAVYLCASSLSQGQGNEKLFFGSGTQLSVL.